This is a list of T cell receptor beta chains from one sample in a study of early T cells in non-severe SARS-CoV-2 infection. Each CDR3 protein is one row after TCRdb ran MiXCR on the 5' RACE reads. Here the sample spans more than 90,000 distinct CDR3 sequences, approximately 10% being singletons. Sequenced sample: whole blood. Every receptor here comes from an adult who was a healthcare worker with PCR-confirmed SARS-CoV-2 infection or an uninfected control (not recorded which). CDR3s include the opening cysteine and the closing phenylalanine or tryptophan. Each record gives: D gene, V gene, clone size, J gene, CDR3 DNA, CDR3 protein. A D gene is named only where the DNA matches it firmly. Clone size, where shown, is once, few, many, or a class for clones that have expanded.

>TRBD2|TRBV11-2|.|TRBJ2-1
TGTGCCAGCAGCCCCCTTAGCGGGAGGGCCTACAATGAGCAGTTCTTC
CASSPLSGRAYNEQFF
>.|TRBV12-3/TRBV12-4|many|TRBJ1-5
TGTGCCAGCAGTTTAGGGGGGACGGGAGGCAATCAGCCCCAGCATTTT
CASSLGGTGGNQPQHF
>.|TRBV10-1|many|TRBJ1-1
TGCGCCACTTCGTCGGTAGGGAACACTGAAGCTTTCTTT
CATSSVGNTEAFF
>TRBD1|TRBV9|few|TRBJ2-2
TGTGCCAGCAGCGCTGAGGGACAGGGGTGGAGCACCGGGGAGCTGTTTTTT
CASSAEGQGWSTGELFF
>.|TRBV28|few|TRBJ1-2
TGTGCCAGCAAAACGGGCAGACCGTTCTATGGCTACACCTTC
CASKTGRPFYGYTF
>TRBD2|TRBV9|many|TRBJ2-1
TGTGCCAGCAGCGTGACTAGCGATCAACTCCGACCCTACAATGAGCAGTTCTTC
CASSVTSDQLRPYNEQFF
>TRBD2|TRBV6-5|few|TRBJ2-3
TGTGCCAGCAGTTCCCCGAGAGTAGCGGGGGCCAACACAGATACGCAGTATTTT
CASSSPRVAGANTDTQYF
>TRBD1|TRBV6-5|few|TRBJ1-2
TGTGCCAGCAGCCCTCTTGGGACAGGGGGCAAAAACTATGGCTACACCTTC
CASSPLGTGGKNYGYTF
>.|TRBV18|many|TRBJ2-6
TGTGCCAGCTCACCACTGAGTGCTTTACAGATGTACTCTGGGGCCAACGTCCTGACTTTC
CASSPLSALQMYSGANVLTF
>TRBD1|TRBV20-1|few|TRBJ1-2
TGCAGTGCTACAGGGGGCGACTATGGCTACACCTTC
CSATGGDYGYTF
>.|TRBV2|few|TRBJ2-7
TGTGCCAGCACCTTAGGGGACATAGGATCCTACGAGCAGTACTTC
CASTLGDIGSYEQYF
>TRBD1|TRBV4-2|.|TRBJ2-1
TGTGCCAGCAGCCAAGAAGGGGGCGACCTGTCCTACAATGAGCAGTTCTTC
CASSQEGGDLSYNEQFF
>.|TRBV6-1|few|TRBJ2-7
TGTGCCAGCAGTGAACCGCGGAGTGAGCAGTACTTC
CASSEPRSEQYF
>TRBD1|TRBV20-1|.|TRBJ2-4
TGCAGTGCTAGAAAGACAGGGTTGAACATTCAGTACTTC
CSARKTGLNIQYF
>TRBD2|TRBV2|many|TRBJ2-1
TGTGCCAGCAGTGCCCGTAGTAGCGGGGGCTACAATGAGCAGTTCTTC
CASSARSSGGYNEQFF
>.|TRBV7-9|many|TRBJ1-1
TGTGCCAGCAGCTCCCAACAGGGCCTGGGAGCTTTCTTT
CASSSQQGLGAFF
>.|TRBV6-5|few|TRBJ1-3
TGTGCCAGCAGTTCATTTAGAGGAAACACCATATATTTT
CASSSFRGNTIYF
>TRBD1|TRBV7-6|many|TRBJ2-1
TGTGCCAGCAGCTTAGGACCAGGGGGCGGCAATGAGCAGTTCTTC
CASSLGPGGGNEQFF
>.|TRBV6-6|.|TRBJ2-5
TGTGCCAGCAGTTACGACCCGGAGACCCAGTACTTC
CASSYDPETQYF
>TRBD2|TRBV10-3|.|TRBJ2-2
TGTGCCATCAGTGAGCTTGGTAGCGGGCTTGGCACCGGGGAGCTGTTTTTT
CAISELGSGLGTGELFF
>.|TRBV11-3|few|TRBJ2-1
TGTGCCAGCAGCTTAGGGTTCCTGCAACAGGACAATGAGCAGTTCTTC
CASSLGFLQQDNEQFF
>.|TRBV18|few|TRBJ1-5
TGTGCCAGCCAGGGGCAGGGGATGGATCAGCCCCAGCATTTT
CASQGQGMDQPQHF
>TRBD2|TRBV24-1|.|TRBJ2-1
TGTGCCACCAGTGACCCTAGCGGGAGAGGCTATGAGCAGTTCTTC
CATSDPSGRGYEQFF
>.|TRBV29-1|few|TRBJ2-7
TGCAGCGTTTTGACAGCCTACGAGCAGTACTTC
CSVLTAYEQYF
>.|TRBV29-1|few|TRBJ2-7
TGCAGCGTCGCATACAACAGGGCTTCCGAGCAGTACTTC
CSVAYNRASEQYF
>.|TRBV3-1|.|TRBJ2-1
TGTGCCAGCAGCCAACTGGCGGGACACAATGAGCAGTTCTTC
CASSQLAGHNEQFF
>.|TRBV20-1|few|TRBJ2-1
TGCAGGGCTTCGGAGAGCTCCTACAATGAGCAGTTCTTC
CRASESSYNEQFF
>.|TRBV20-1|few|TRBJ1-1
TGCAGTGCTAGAACGGGGGACACTGAAGCTTTCTTT
CSARTGDTEAFF
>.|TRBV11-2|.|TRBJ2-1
TGTGCCAGCAGCCCGGTACAGGGGAGGGACAATGAGCAGTTCTTC
CASSPVQGRDNEQFF
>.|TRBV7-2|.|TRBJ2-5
TGTGCCAGCAGCTGGGGAAGGATACAAGAGACCCAGTACTTC
CASSWGRIQETQYF
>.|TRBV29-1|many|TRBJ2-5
TGCAGCGCCGGCGCAGCCGGGGGACAGACCCAGTACTTC
CSAGAAGGQTQYF
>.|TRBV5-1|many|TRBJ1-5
TGCGCCAGCAGCAGGGGGACCAATCAGCCCCAGCATTTT
CASSRGTNQPQHF
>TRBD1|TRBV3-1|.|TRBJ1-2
TGTGCCAGCAGCAGTCCGGGACAGGTGATCTATGGCTACACCTTC
CASSSPGQVIYGYTF
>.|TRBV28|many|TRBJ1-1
TGTGCCAGCAGTTTGGGCTCGCGACTTACAGCTTTCTTT
CASSLGSRLTAFF
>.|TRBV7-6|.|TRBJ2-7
TGTGCCAGCAGCTCAGGAGAGGGCGTCTACGAGCAGTACTTC
CASSSGEGVYEQYF
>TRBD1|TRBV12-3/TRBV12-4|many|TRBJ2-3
TGTGCCAGCAGTTTCGGGGACAGGGAAGCAGATACGCAGTATTTT
CASSFGDREADTQYF
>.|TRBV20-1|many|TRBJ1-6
TGCAGTGCTAGGGGACACCAACAGGGTGTGAATTCACCCCTCCACTTT
CSARGHQQGVNSPLHF
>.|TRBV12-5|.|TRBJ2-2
TGTGCTAGTGCCTCGGGGGTGGTAGCGACCGGGGAGCTGTTTTTT
CASASGVVATGELFF
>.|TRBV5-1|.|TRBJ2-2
TGCGCCAGCAGCTACCCAGGACCCGGGGAGCTGTTTTTT
CASSYPGPGELFF
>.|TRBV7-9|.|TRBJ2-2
TGTGCCAGCAGCTACTCATTGGGGTTCTACACCGGGGAGCTGTTTTTT
CASSYSLGFYTGELFF
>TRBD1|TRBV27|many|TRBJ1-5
TGTGCCAGCAGGCCAGGGGGGTATCAGCCCCAGCATTTT
CASRPGGYQPQHF
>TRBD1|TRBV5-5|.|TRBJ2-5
TGTGCCAGCAGCTTGATACAGGGGGCGAAGACCCAGTACTTC
CASSLIQGAKTQYF
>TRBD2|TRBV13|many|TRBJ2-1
TGTGCCAGCAGCCCAACGACTAGCGGGGGGCTTGATCTTACCCGAAATGAGCAGTTCTTC
CASSPTTSGGLDLTRNEQFF
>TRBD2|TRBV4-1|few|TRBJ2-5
TGCGCCAGCAGCCAGGGACTAGCGGGGGGGCGACAAGAGACCCAGTACTTC
CASSQGLAGGRQETQYF
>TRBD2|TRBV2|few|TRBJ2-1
TGTGCCAGCATTAAGTTCGGGGGGGGACCGTTCTTC
CASIKFGGGPFF
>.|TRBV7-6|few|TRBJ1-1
TGTGCCAGCAGCTTAGAGGCGGGTTTTGAAGCTTTCTTT
CASSLEAGFEAFF
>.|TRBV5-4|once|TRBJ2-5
TGTGCCAGCAGCTTGGTTGACAGCCAAGAGACCCAGTACTTC
CASSLVDSQETQYF
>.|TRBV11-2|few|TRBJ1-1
TGTGCCAGCAGTTGGAGAGAGGTGAACACTGAAGCTTTCTTT
CASSWREVNTEAFF